The rows below give T cell receptor beta chains drawn from one sample of a study of T-cell reconstitution after alpha-beta-depleted transplantation in children. From the PCR reads, TCRdb called clonotypes with MiXCR, one entry per CDR3 protein. The sample includes about 490,000 distinct CDR3 sequences, roughly a tenth of them seen just once. Sequences were derived from PBMCs, sampled before TCRalphabeta/CD19-depleted stem cell transplant. These receptors were collected from a child aged 2 to 10 with inherited bone marrow failure, due to receive a stem cell transplant. Each CDR3 is given with its conserved first and last residue. The D gene is left open where the match is weak. Rows may omit the clone size; those that give it use once, few, many or a size class.

v_gene	j_gene	abundance	d_gene	CDR3aa	CDR3nt
TRBV7-8	TRBJ2-7	many	-	CASSLFEQAYEQYF	TGTGCCAGCAGCTTATTTGAGCAAGCCTACGAGCAGTACTTC
TRBV3-1	TRBJ2-3	-	-	CASSQLGLDYTDTQYF	TGTGCCAGCAGCCAACTAGGACTGGACTACACAGATACGCAGTATTTT
TRBV20-1	TRBJ2-2	-	TRBD2	CSARELSSGRAYGELFF	TGCAGTGCTAGAGAACTTTCTAGCGGGAGGGCCTACGGGGAGCTGTTTTTT
TRBV7-2	TRBJ2-7	many	-	CASSPRGARAEYEQYF	TGTGCCAGCAGCCCCCGAGGGGCCAGGGCGGAGTACGAGCAGTACTTC
TRBV29-1	TRBJ2-7	few	-	CSVEERGAYEQYF	TGCAGCGTTGAGGAACGCGGGGCTTACGAGCAGTACTTC
TRBV5-1	TRBJ2-2	many	-	CASSFRVPGELFF	TGCGCCAGCAGCTTCAGGGTTCCCGGGGAGCTGTTTTTT
TRBV12-3/TRBV12-4	TRBJ2-4	-	TRBD1	CASSFGQGRAKNIQYF	TGTGCCAGCAGTTTTGGACAGGGGAGGGCCAAAAACATTCAGTACTTC
TRBV10-2	TRBJ2-7	many	-	CASSDQGTPPHEQYF	TGCGCCAGCAGTGATCAGGGGACACCTCCCCACGAGCAGTACTTC
TRBV18	TRBJ2-6	-	-	CASSPRRGGGSGANVLTF	TGTGCCAGCTCACCACGGAGAGGGGGAGGATCTGGGGCCAACGTCCTGACTTTC
TRBV12-3/TRBV12-4	TRBJ2-3	many	TRBD2	CASSLTSGIGDTQYF	TGTGCCAGCAGTTTGACTAGCGGGATAGGAGATACGCAGTATTTT
TRBV7-6	TRBJ2-3	many	-	CASSFIGDTQYF	TGTGCCAGCAGCTTTATCGGGGATACGCAGTATTTT
TRBV27	TRBJ1-5	many	-	CASSIRGSNQPQHF	TGTGCCAGCAGTATCCGGGGCTCCAATCAGCCCCAGCATTTT
TRBV6-5	TRBJ2-3	few	TRBD2	CASSYTGTSGLTDTQYF	TGTGCCAGCAGTTACACCGGGACTAGCGGACTCACAGATACGCAGTATTTT
TRBV19	TRBJ2-2	many	-	CASSISVRTNTGELFF	TGTGCCAGTAGTATTAGCGTCCGAACGAACACCGGGGAGCTGTTTTTT
TRBV7-2	TRBJ2-5	few	-	CASSLGETYRPRETQYF	TGTGCCAGCAGCTTAGGGGAAACGTACAGGCCCCGAGAGACCCAGTACTTC
TRBV20-1	TRBJ1-1	-	TRBD1	CSASVGQGPLNTEVFF	TGCAGTGCTAGCGTTGGACAGGGACCATTGAACACTGAAGTTTTCTTT
TRBV7-6	TRBJ2-1	many	-	CASSDYREDEQFF	TGTGCCAGCAGCGATTACAGGGAGGATGAGCAGTTCTTC
TRBV28	TRBJ1-4	many	TRBD1	CASSTRDSGEKLFF	TGTGCCAGCAGTACCCGGGACAGTGGCGAAAAACTGTTTTTT
TRBV9	TRBJ2-1	many	TRBD1	CASSFPDRGEQFF	TGTGCCAGCAGCTTCCCGGACAGGGGTGAGCAGTTCTTC
TRBV7-9	TRBJ2-7	many	TRBD2	CASSPGTSYGEQYF	TGTGCCAGCAGCCCAGGGACTAGCTATGGAGAGCAGTACTTC
TRBV4-2	TRBJ2-7	many	-	CASGLLGAGDEQYF	TGTGCCAGCGGCTTATTGGGGGCAGGGGATGAGCAGTACTTC
TRBV12-3/TRBV12-4	TRBJ2-1	many	TRBD2	CASSLVLADNEQFF	TGTGCCAGCAGTTTAGTGCTAGCGGACAATGAGCAGTTCTTC
TRBV20-1	TRBJ2-1	few	-	CSARDPGRRVDNEQFF	TGCAGTGCTAGAGATCCTGGGAGGAGGGTGGACAATGAGCAGTTCTTC
TRBV5-1	TRBJ2-7	many	TRBD2	CASSLTSGRPRGHEQYF	TGCGCCAGCAGCCTAACTAGCGGGAGGCCCCGAGGCCACGAGCAGTACTTC
TRBV20-1	TRBJ2-3	-	-	CSARDEGRAQYF	TGCAGTGCTAGAGATGAGGGTAGGGCGCAGTATTTT
TRBV12-3/TRBV12-4	TRBJ2-1	many	-	CASSLNRLGVFPFF	TGTGCCAGCAGTTTAAATCGTCTGGGAGTCTTTCCGTTCTTC
TRBV28	TRBJ2-7	many	TRBD1	CASSLDAGQGSYEQYF	TGTGCCAGCAGTTTAGACGCGGGACAGGGTTCCTACGAGCAGTACTTC
TRBV19	TRBJ2-7	few	TRBD1	CASSGTGQGVEQYF	TGTGCCAGTAGTGGAACGGGACAGGGTGTGGAGCAGTACTTC
TRBV7-9	TRBJ2-2	many	-	CASSFGELFF	TGTGCCAGCAGCTTTGGGGAGCTGTTTTTT
TRBV19	TRBJ1-4	-	-	CASRRPVGNEKLFF	TGTGCCAGTCGACGCCCTGTGGGTAATGAAAAACTGTTTTTT
TRBV20-1	TRBJ2-1	many	-	CSAREDNEQFF	TGCAGTGCTAGAGAGGACAATGAGCAGTTCTTC
TRBV28	TRBJ2-5	many	TRBD2	CASTDLRGLAGGVETQYF	TGTGCCAGCACTGACCTCCGAGGACTAGCGGGAGGAGTGGAGACCCAGTACTTC
TRBV29-1	TRBJ2-1	many	-	CSVDEMGNNEQFF	TGCAGCGTTGATGAGATGGGAAACAATGAGCAGTTCTTC
TRBV12-3/TRBV12-4	TRBJ2-1	few	TRBD2	CASSLAGLASYNEQFF	TGTGCCAGCAGTTTGGCGGGACTAGCCTCCTACAATGAGCAGTTCTTC
TRBV28	TRBJ2-3	many	-	CASTQVDSWDTQYF	TGTGCCAGCACGCAGGTAGACTCCTGGGATACGCAGTATTTT
TRBV29-1	TRBJ2-1	-	TRBD2	CSVEDGTSGRVNEQFF	TGCAGCGTTGAAGATGGGACTAGCGGGAGGGTCAATGAGCAGTTCTTC
TRBV29-1	TRBJ2-7	many	TRBD1	CSSESFSGTVLSYEQYF	TGCAGCTCCGAGAGTTTTTCCGGGACAGTCCTCTCCTACGAGCAGTACTTC
TRBV20-1	TRBJ2-3	few	-	CSARGQTVADTQYF	TGCAGTGCTAGAGGACAGACCGTGGCAGATACGCAGTATTTT
TRBV6-5	TRBJ2-3	-	TRBD1	CASSYRGRTDTQYF	TGTGCCAGCAGTTACAGGGGGCGCACAGATACGCAGTATTTT
TRBV5-1	TRBJ1-3	many	-	CASSPEGASGNTIYF	TGCGCCAGCAGCCCAGAAGGAGCCTCTGGAAACACCATATATTTT
TRBV12-3/TRBV12-4	TRBJ2-7	many	TRBD2	CASSSSGRDSYEQYF	TGTGCCAGCAGCTCTAGCGGGAGGGACTCCTACGAGCAGTACTTC
TRBV7-9	TRBJ2-7	many	-	CASSLGIAYEQYF	TGTGCCAGCAGCCTCGGAATCGCCTACGAGCAGTACTTC
TRBV29-1	TRBJ2-3	many	TRBD2	CSVEGAGVGADTQYF	TGCAGCGTTGAAGGTGCGGGAGTGGGGGCAGATACGCAGTATTTT
TRBV20-1	TRBJ1-5	-	-	CSARREGSNQPQHF	TGCAGTGCTAGAAGGGAGGGGAGCAATCAGCCCCAGCATTTT
TRBV11-2	TRBJ1-2	many	-	CASSLGYLYGYTF	TGTGCCAGCAGCTTAGGTTACCTCTATGGCTACACCTTC
TRBV9	TRBJ2-3	few	TRBD1	CASSVHRDRGTDTQYF	TGTGCCAGCAGCGTCCATCGGGACAGGGGCACAGATACGCAGTATTTT
TRBV5-1	TRBJ2-1	many	TRBD2	CASRGTSGRTYNEQFF	TGCGCCAGCAGAGGTACTAGCGGGAGGACCTACAATGAGCAGTTCTTC
TRBV24-1	TRBJ1-5	-	-	CATSEAGTSSNQPQHF	TGTGCCACCAGTGAAGCCGGGACCTCTAGCAATCAGCCCCAGCATTTT
TRBV20-1	TRBJ2-3	many	-	CSARDEGQTLTDTQYF	TGCAGTGCTAGAGATGAGGGGCAAACCCTCACAGATACGCAGTATTTT
TRBV5-6	TRBJ2-7	many	-	CASSLTGSLYEQYF	TGTGCCAGCAGCTTGACAGGGAGCCTCTACGAGCAGTACTTC
TRBV4-3	TRBJ2-3	many	TRBD1	CASSQDLLGQGTDTQYF	TGCGCCAGCAGCCAAGATCTGCTGGGACAGGGCACAGATACGCAGTATTTT
TRBV12-3/TRBV12-4	TRBJ2-4	-	TRBD1	CASTRTGVIQYF	TGTGCCAGCACCAGGACAGGGGTCATTCAGTACTTC